This T cell receptor beta chain was documented in a study of blood T cell repertoires in COVID-19. Study background: Acute and convalescent COVID-19 specimens originated in the United States, Italy and Spain. Sources were T cells, B-cell-depleted T cells, or PBMCs; the material itself was cDNA or gDNA.

Generated by immunoSEQ multiplex PCR, the TCRdb table keeps only in-frame clones and is missing some. This table holds 250,000 to 300,000 clones, around 83% found once. Deletions cut 6 bases from V and 7 bases from J, with 10 bases between. CDR3 length: 12 amino acids. V and J are TRBV12-3 or TRBV12-4 and TRBJ1-5; D may be TRBD1 (5 bases). The clonotype was recovered from a man between 18 and 29 years old with active or convalescent COVID-19. The sequenced material came from peripheral blood. As DNA, the CDR3 is TGTGCCAGCAGGCGGGGGGAGCAGCCCCAGCATTTT. Its translation is CASRRGEQPQHF.